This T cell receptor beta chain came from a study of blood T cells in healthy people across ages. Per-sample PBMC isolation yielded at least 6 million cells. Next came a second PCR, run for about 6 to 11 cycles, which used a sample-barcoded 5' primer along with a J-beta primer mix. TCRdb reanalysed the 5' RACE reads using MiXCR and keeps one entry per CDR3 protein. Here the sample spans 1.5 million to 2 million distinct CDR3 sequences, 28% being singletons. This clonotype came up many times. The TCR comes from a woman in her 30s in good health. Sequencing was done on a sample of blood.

CDR3 residues: CASSPLAGQTETQYF. DNA of the CDR3: TGTGCCAGCAGTCCCCTAGCGGGCCAGACAGAGACCCAGTACTTC. V usage is TRBV6-5 and J usage is TRBJ2-5, with 8 bases matching TRBD2. The CDR3 has 15 amino acids. V was clipped by 5 bases and J by 4 bases; unmatched bases: 9. CDR1 is MNHEY, CDR2 SVGAGI, per germline.